This TCR beta chain was identified in a study of cytotoxic CD8 clonotypes in ibrutinib-treated CLL. The study's findings and limits: Collection times varied between progressing and sustained-remission patients. Clonality increased at ibrutinib response, then returned toward baseline at progression. Public clonotypes, rarely seen, contracted or held steady on treatment.

Depths of 1 in 200,000 to 1 in 1 million T cells were the sequencing target. The data were produced by immunoSEQ multiplex PCR, yet TCRdb's version contains in-frame clones alone and is incomplete. The data show 20,000 to 30,000 clones, with about 69% seen just once and approximately 46% held by the top ten. This clone was observed a handful of times. As yet, its antigen is unknown. Germline V gene lookup returns CDR1 SGHNT and CDR2 YYREEE (reference sequence). The V and J ends lost 0 bases and 4 bases respectively, with 13 bases between them. The CDR3 is 16 amino acids. The sequence derives from a human donor with chronic lymphocytic leukemia. V and J are TRBV5-4 and TRBJ2-2, with D unclear. Specimen: PBMCs, collected after 12 months of ibrutinib treatment. The CDR3 spells CASSLALGSGTGELFF. CDR3 coding DNA: TGTGCCAGCAGCTTGGCTCTAGGGTCTGGCACCGGGGAGCTGTTTTTT. The variable domain in full, with the rest retrieved from reference TRBV5-4 and TRBJ2-2, is ETGVTQSPTHLIKTRGQQVTLRCSSQSGHNTVSWYQQALGQGPQFIFQYYREEENGRGNFPPRFSGLQFPNYSSELNVNALELDDSALYLCASSLALGSGTGELFFGEGSRLTVL.